The 21 T cell receptor beta chains given below trace back to one sample, sequenced in a study of graft-versus-host responses after intestinal transplantation. Method: immunoSEQ multiplex PCR; TCRdb's copy keeps in-frame clones and lacks some. The data show approximately 11,000 clones, approximately 31% seen once. Specimen: alloreactive CD4+ T cells from a mixed lymphocyte reaction culture, collected before transplantation. Specified subset: CFSE-low proliferating T cells sorted from roughly six-day pre-transplant mixed lymphocyte reaction (GvH or HvG direction). The receptor set was obtained from a human patient who was an organ donor for intestinal transplantation.

This chain links TRBV28 with TRBJ1-5; a weak D match, TRBD1 (6 bases). The germline V gene has CDR1 MDHEN and CDR2 SYDVKM. The length of the CDR3 is 14 residues. The V and J ends lost 4 bases and 5 bases respectively, with 12 bases between them. DNA for the CDR3: TGTGCCAGCAGTTGGCCCGGGGGGCATCAGCCCCAGCATTTT. Protein product: CASSWPGGHQPQHF.

The V call is TRBV5-4, the J call TRBJ2-3, with TRBD2 matching over 7 bases. Trimming removed 4 bases from V and 5 bases from J; junction bases left unmatched: 13. This CDR3 region has 16 residues. Per the germline V gene, CDR1 is SGHNT and CDR2 is YYREEE (reference sequence). CDR3 region: CASSHRRGLKGDTQYF. The DNA for the CDR3 is TGTGCCAGCAGCCATCGACGGGGACTAAAAGGAGATACGCAGTATTTT.

This clone is medium-sized by share. The rearrangement joins TRBV21-1 to TRBJ2-7; TRBD1, the table's D call, lacks a check against the DNA. TRBV21-1 is tagged as a pseudogene. The CDR3 sequence is 17 residues long. In DNA form, the CDR3 reads TGTGCCAGCAGCATTGGGGTTGGACAGGCCGTATCCTACGAGCAGTACTTC. Amino acid sequence: CASSIGVGQAVSYEQYF.

The rearrangement links TRBV19 to TRBJ1-1; D unclear. The germline CDR1 and CDR2 sequences are LNHDA and SQIVND (reference sequence). V was trimmed by 0 bases and J by 7 bases, leaving 9 bases between them. The length of the CDR3 is 13 residues. This CDR3 is CASSIEGGFEAFF. For the CDR3, the DNA is TGTGCCAGTAGTATAGAGGGAGGCTTTGAAGCTTTCTTT.

This clone appeared a few times. The rearrangement links TRBV6-1 to TRBJ2-1; maybe TRBD2 (6 bases). Germline V gene sequence: CDR1 MNHNS, CDR2 SASEGT. Trimming cost V 5 bases and J 10 bases, with 15 bases left between them. The CDR3 extends over 13 amino acids. The CDR3 nucleotides are TGTGCCAGCAGTCCGGGGGTGGGTAACGAGCAGTTCTTC. It codes for CASSPGVGNEQFF.

The chain joins TRBV4-3 to TRBJ1-5; the D is unclear. The V and J ends lost 5 bases and 9 bases respectively, with 11 bases between them. Germline-derived CDR1 and CDR2 are LGHNA and YSLEER. The CDR3 runs 12 residues. CDR3 sequence: CASSLEGGPQHF. DNA of the CDR3: TGCGCCAGCAGCTTGGAGGGAGGGCCCCAGCATTTT.

This rearrangement joins TRBV5-1 to TRBJ2-1; 7 nucleotides align to TRBD1. With 2 bases clipped from V and 4 bases from J, the junction kept 3 bases outside the gene matches. CDR1 is SGHRS, CDR2 YFSETQ, per germline. The CDR3 extends over 14 amino acids. The CDR3 DNA is TGCGCCAGCAGCTTACCGGGACAGTACAATGAGCAGTTCTTC. Protein: CASSLPGQYNEQFF.

The V and J genes are TRBV5-1 and TRBJ1-1, with D tentatively TRBD1 (6 bases). Trimming pared 4 bases from V and 4 bases from J, leaving 17 bases between. The germline CDR1 and CDR2 sequences are SGHRS and YFSETQ. CDR3 length equals 15 residues. DNA for the CDR3: TGCGCCAGCAGCCCAACTGTGAACAGGGCCACTGAAGCTTTCTTT. Translated, it gives CASSPTVNRATEAFF.

There are a few counts of this clone. The chain employs TRBV6-6 and TRBJ1-6, with D possibly being TRBD1 (5 bases). Trimming pared 0 bases from V and 6 bases from J, leaving 9 bases between. The CDR3 runs 15 residues. Germline-derived CDR1 and CDR2 are MNHNY and SVGAGI (reference sequence). CDR3 DNA: TGTGCCAGCAGTTACTCTGCCAGGGTTAATTCACCCCTCCACTTT. This sequence encodes CASSYSARVNSPLHF.

V is TRBV27 and J is TRBJ2-5; D is perhaps TRBD2 (6 bases). CDR1 MNHEY and CDR2 SMNVEV come from the germline V gene (reference sequence). Trimming removed 10 bases at V and 8 bases at J, with 23 bases between. This CDR3 region has 14 residues. Here the CDR3 DNA reads TGTGCCACCTCAACTGGGACTGGGCCAGTAACCCAGTACTTC. It specifies CATSTGTGPVTQYF.

The V call is TRBV7-9, the J call TRBJ1-5, with D unresolved. Germline assignment: CDR1 SEHNR and CDR2 FQNEAQ (reference sequence). The CDR3 contains 12 residues. The germline V and J ends were trimmed by 5 bases and 3 bases, with 5 bases remaining between them. The CDR3 region has the DNA TGTGCCAGCAGCCCGGTCAATCAGCCCCAGCATTTT. This encodes CASSPVNQPQHF. Complete variable domain (other parts from reference TRBV7-9 and TRBJ1-5): DTGVSQNPRHKITKRGQNVTFRCDPISEHNRLYWYRQTLGQGPEFLTYFQNEAQLEKSRLLSDRFSAERPKGSFSTLEIQRTEQGDSAMYLCASSPVNQPQHFGDGTRLSIL.

This clone is medium-sized (0.01 to 0.1%) by share. The chain couples TRBV5-4 to TRBJ1-6; weak D call: TRBD1 (5 bases). Trimming cost V 3 bases and J 11 bases, with 18 bases left between them. The CDR3 covers 15 residues. Germline V CDR1 and CDR2: SGHNT, YYREEE (reference sequence). The chain's CDR3 is CASSSPGGSNPPLHF. The CDR3 DNA is TGTGCCAGCAGCTCTCCCGGGGGTTCCAATCCACCCCTCCACTTT.

This clone appeared a few times. The V and J genes are TRBV5-4 and TRBJ2-1, with D hard to call. The germline V gene encodes CDR1 SGHNT and CDR2 YYREEE (reference sequence). The CDR3 is 12 residues long. Trimming took off 4 bases at V and 8 bases at J, with 10 bases between the two ends. In DNA, the CDR3 is TGTGCCAGCAGCGTTAGTAGAGATGAGCAGTTCTTC. Protein product: CASSVSRDEQFF.

This clone was counted a few times. The rearrangement uses TRBV6-5 and TRBJ2-7; D perhaps matches TRBD2 (6 bases). V lost 6 bases and J 0 bases, leaving 12 bases between the germline ends. There are 14 residues in the CDR3. Germline V gene data show CDR1 as MNHEY and CDR2 as SVGAGI. CDR3 residues: CASSLYGGSYEQYF. CDR3 sequence (DNA): TGTGCCAGCAGCCTATACGGGGGCTCCTACGAGCAGTACTTC.

The chain's CDR3 is CASSSPSGTVPYNSPLHF. Written as DNA, the CDR3 is TGTGCCAGCAGCTCTCCCTCCGGGACAGTGCCCTATAATTCACCCCTCCACTTT. V usage is TRBV11-2 and J usage is TRBJ1-6; the match to TRBD1 covers 7 bases. V lost 4 bases to trimming and J lost 2 bases; unmatched junction nucleotides: 11. The CDR3 has 18 residues. The germline V gene encodes CDR1 SGHAT and CDR2 FQNNGV. The full variable domain, completed using reference TRBV11-2 and TRBJ1-6, is EAGVAQSPRYKIIEKRQSVAFWCNPISGHATLYWYQQILGQGPKLLIQFQNNGVVDDSQLPKDRFSAERLKGVDSTLKIQPAKLEDSAVYLCASSSPSGTVPYNSPLHFGNGTRLTVT.

This clone was seen a few times. The chain couples TRBV7-2 to TRBJ2-1; TRBD2 aligns across 8 bases. The CDR3 has 16 residues. Germline loops: CDR1 SGHTA, CDR2 FQGNSA. V trimming: 1 base; J trimming: 7 bases; junction bases outside the gene matches: 9. The CDR3 bases are TGTGCCAGCAGCTTAGGCCTGGCGGGGGGCGAAAATGAGCAGTTCTTC. Translating gives CASSLGLAGGENEQFF.

The CDR3 DNA reads TGTGCCAGTAGTGCTAGGGACAGGTTTTTCTCTGGGGCCAACGTCCTGACTTTC. Translated, it gives CASSARDRFFSGANVLTF. V and J are TRBV19 and TRBJ2-6, with TRBD1 matching over 8 bases. The length of the CDR3 is 18 residues. Germline trimming cut 5 bases from V and 0 bases from J; bases unmatched to any gene: 9. Per germline, CDR1 LNHDA and CDR2 SQIVND (reference sequence). Full variable domain (missing parts from reference TRBV19 and TRBJ2-6): DGGITQSPKYLFRKEGQNVTLSCEQNLNHDAMYWYRQDPGQGLRLIYYSQIVNDFQKGDIAEGYSVSREKKESFPLTVTSAQKNPTAFYLCASSARDRFFSGANVLTFGAGSRLTVL.

The chain is built from TRBV11-2 and TRBJ2-5; TRBD1 agrees at 8 bases. The end of the DNA aligns better with TRBJ2-7, so the J call may be wrong. Germline V lookup: CDR1 SGHAT, CDR2 FQNNGV. The CDR3 contains 15 residues. CDR3 sequence (DNA): TGTGCCAGCAGCTCCGTACAGGGGGAAAGGCACGAGCAGTACTTC. Its translation: CASSSVQGERHEQYF.

The J gene is TRBJ2-3, the V gene TRBV6-1; maybe TRBD2 (6 bases). The V and J ends lost 10 bases and 6 bases respectively, with 20 bases between them. CDR1 is MNHNS, CDR2 SASEGT, per germline. The CDR3 contains 14 residues. Written as DNA, the CDR3 is TGTGCCACCCCCGCCGGGAGAGGGGTGGATACGCAGTATTTT. Its translation is CATPAGRGVDTQYF.

The chain recombines TRBV30 with TRBJ2-3; TRBD2 aligns across 8 bases. Looked up from germline, CDR1 is GTSNPN and CDR2 is SVGIG (reference sequence). Trimming at V came to 0 bases and at J to 14 bases, leaving 7 bases not matched to a gene. The CDR3 consists of 12 residues. The CDR3 sequence: CAWSVSRGAAYF. The CDR3 nucleotides are TGTGCCTGGAGTGTGTCGCGGGGGGCAGCGTATTTT.

This clone was picked up a small number of times. This chain uses TRBV4-2 with TRBJ2-7, with TRBD2 as a possible D gene (6 bases). V lost 2 bases and J lost 3, with 17 bases in between. The CDR3 runs 16 residues. Germline V gene sequence: CDR1 LGHNA, CDR2 YNFKEQ. The CDR3 loop is CASSQSPRGSGYEQYF. DNA for the CDR3: TGTGCCAGCAGCCAATCCCCACGGGGGTCAGGCTACGAGCAGTACTTC.